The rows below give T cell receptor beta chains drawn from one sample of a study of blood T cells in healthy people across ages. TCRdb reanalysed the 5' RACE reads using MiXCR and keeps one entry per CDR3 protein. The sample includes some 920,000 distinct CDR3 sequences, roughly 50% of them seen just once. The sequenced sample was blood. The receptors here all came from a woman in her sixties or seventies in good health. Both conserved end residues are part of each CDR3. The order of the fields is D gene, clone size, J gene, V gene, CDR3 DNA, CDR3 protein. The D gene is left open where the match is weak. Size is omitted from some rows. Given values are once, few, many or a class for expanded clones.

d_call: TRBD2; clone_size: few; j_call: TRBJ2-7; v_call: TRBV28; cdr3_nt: TGTGCCAGCGCGACTAGCTACTACGAGCAGTACTTC; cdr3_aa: CASATSYYEQYF
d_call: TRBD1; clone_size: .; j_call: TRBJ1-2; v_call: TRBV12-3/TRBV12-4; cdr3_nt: TGTGCCAGCAGCCGAGGGACAGGTCGTACTGGCTACACCTTC; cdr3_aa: CASSRGTGRTGYTF
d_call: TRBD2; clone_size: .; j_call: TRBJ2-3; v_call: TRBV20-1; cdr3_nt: TGCAGTGCATATAACTTGGGGGAGGGCGGCACAGATACGCAGTATTTT; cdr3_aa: CSAYNLGEGGTDTQYF
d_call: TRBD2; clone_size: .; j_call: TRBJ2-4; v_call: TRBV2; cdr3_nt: TGTGCCAGCAGCGAGACTAGCGGGAGGGCCTGGGGACAAAACATTCAGTACTTC; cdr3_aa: CASSETSGRAWGQNIQYF
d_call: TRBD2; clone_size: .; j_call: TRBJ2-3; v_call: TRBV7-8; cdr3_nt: TGTGCCAGCAGCTTAAGTTTTAGCGGGAGTTCAGGAGATACGCAGTATTTT; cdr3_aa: CASSLSFSGSSGDTQYF
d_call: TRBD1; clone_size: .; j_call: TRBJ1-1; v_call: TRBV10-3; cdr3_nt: TGTGCCAGAGCCGACAGGGCCGGGACTGAAGCTTTCTTT; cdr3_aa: CARADRAGTEAFF
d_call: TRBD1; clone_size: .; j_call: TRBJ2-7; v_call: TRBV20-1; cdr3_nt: TGCAGTGCTAGAGAACCTAACAGGGGCGAGCAGTACTTC; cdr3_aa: CSAREPNRGEQYF
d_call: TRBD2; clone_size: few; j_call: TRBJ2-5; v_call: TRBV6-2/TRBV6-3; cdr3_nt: TGTGCCAGCAAGGATGGGGGGAGGGCAGAGACCCAGTACTTC; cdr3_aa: CASKDGGRAETQYF
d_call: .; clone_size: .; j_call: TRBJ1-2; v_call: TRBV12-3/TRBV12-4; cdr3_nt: .; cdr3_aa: CASSWGGFAGGSYGYIF
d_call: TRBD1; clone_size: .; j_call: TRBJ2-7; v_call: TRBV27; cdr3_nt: TGTGCCAGCAGACCGGGACAGGGTTTCTACGAGCAGTACTTC; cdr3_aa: CASRPGQGFYEQYF
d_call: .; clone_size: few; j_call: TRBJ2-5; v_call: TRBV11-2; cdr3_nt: TGTGCCAGCAGCTTCGAAGCGGGACAGCAAGAGACCCAGTACTTC; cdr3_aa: CASSFEAGQQETQYF
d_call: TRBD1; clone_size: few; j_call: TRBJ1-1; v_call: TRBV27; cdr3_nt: TGTGCCAGCGGGGACAGGAACACTGAAGCTTTCTTT; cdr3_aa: CASGDRNTEAFF
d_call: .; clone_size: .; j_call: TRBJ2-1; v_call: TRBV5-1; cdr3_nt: TGCGCCAGCAGCTTCACACGACAGGCAAAAGGCATAAACGAGAGCTCCTACAATGAGCAGTTCTTC; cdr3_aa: CASSFTRQAKGINESSYNEQFF
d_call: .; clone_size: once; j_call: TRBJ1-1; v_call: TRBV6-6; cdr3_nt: TGTGCCGGCAAGAGAGAGACAGCAGTCGAGACTGAAGCTTTCTTT; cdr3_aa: CAGKRETAVETEAFF
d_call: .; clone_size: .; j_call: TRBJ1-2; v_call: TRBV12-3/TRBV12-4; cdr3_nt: TGTGCCAGCACCAAAGGGACGGGATCCTTGTATGGCTACACCTTC; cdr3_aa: CASTKGTGSLYGYTF
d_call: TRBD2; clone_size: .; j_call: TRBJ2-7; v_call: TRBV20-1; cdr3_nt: TGCAGTGCCTTAAGGATAGCTAGCGGCTACGAGCAGTACTTC; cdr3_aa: CSALRIASGYEQYF
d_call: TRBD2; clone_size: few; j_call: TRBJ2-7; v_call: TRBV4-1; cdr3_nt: TGCGCCAGCAGCCAAGTCCCGCTGACTAGCGGAAAAGTGGTCAACTACGAGCAGTACTTC; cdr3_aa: CASSQVPLTSGKVVNYEQYF
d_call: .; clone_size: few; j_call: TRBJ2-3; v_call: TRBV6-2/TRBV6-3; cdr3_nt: TGTGCCAGCCACCATGCGGAAGATACGCAGTATTTT; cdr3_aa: CASHHAEDTQYF